This T cell receptor (beta chain) emerged from a study of cytomegalovirus exposure and HLA in healthy donors. The overall study: Out of about 360 genotyped donors, about 76% belonged to the Caucasian-associated ancestry cluster.

PCR used 60 Vbeta primers and 13 Jbeta primers. Some clones are missing from TCRdb's copy, which holds only in-frame ones; the method was immunoSEQ multiplex PCR. This table holds about 55,000 clones, 70% to 80% found once. In nominal health when sampled, donors likely had unrecorded immune exposures nonetheless. Regarding this clone: The antigen is undetermined.

This CDR3 has 16 residues. V was shortened by 0 bases and J by 2 bases, with 13 bases between the two germline ends. Germline assignment: CDR1 MNHEY and CDR2 SVGAGI. Study observations and caveats: Diagnosis of cytomegalovirus status made by the classifier reportedly showed high specificity and sensitivity.

This sequence originates from a female donor in good health and CMV-seronegative. This sequence joins TRBV6-5 and TRBJ1-2; maybe TRBD1 (5 bases). The source material was PBMCs. The CDR3 coding sequence is TGTGCCAGCAGTTACTCCGGGGGTAGAGAGAACTATGGCTACACCTTC. Its protein product is CASSYSGGRENYGYTF.